What follows are 4 T cell receptor beta chains derived from one specimen sequenced in a study of CD8 T cells in ankylosing spondylitis. TCRdb used MiXCR to reprocess the 5' RACE reads, holding one entry per CDR3 protein. The sample shows under 300,000 distinct CDR3 sequences, roughly 8.6% of them seen only once. Sequenced sample: blood, either unsorted or a sorted T cell fraction (not recorded which). Source of these receptors: a male donor with ankylosing spondylitis or in good health (not recorded which).

This clonotype has a handful of counts. This chain joins TRBV20-1 and TRBJ2-1, with 10 bases identical to TRBD2. Germline trimming cut 1 base from V and 6 bases from J; bases unmatched to any gene: 12. In germline, CDR1 is DFQATT, CDR2 SNEGSKA (reference sequence). The CDR3 is made up of 17 amino acids. The CDR3 bases are TGCAGTGCTAGAGGCGGGGGCCTAGCGGGAGTCCCCAATGAGCAGTTCTTC. Protein sequence: CSARGGGLAGVPNEQFF.

This clonotype was seen a few times. This chain uses TRBV6-2 or TRBV6-3 with TRBJ1-6; D not certain. Per the germline V gene, CDR1 is MNHEY and CDR2 is SVGEGT. V dropped 0 bases and J dropped 7 bases, with 10 bases sitting between them. This CDR3 contains 15 residues. DNA of the CDR3: TGTGCCAGCAGTTACTCGGCCGTAATGAATTCACCCCTCCACTTT. Translating it yields CASSYSAVMNSPLHF.

This clonotype was picked up many times. V usage is TRBV6-1 and J usage is TRBJ2-2, with 7 bases aligning to TRBD2. The CDR3 is made up of 16 amino acids. Trimming cost V 5 bases and J 7 bases; bases outside gene matches: 13. Per germline, CDR1 MNHNS and CDR2 SASEGT. DNA of the CDR3: TGTGCCAGCAGTCCCCCTGGGGCGGGAGAGGTCGGGGAGCTGTTTTTT. Its protein product is CASSPPGAGEVGELFF.

CDR3 sequence reads: CASSLESGAVGETQYF. CDR3 sequence (DNA): TGTGCCAGCAGCTTAGAGTCGGGGGCGGTTGGAGAGACCCAGTACTTC. This chain connects TRBV7-2 to TRBJ2-5; D could derive from TRBD1 or TRBD2 (6 bases each). Germline assignment: CDR1 SGHTA and CDR2 FQGNSA. The CDR3 is 16 amino acids. V lost 1 base to trimming and J lost 4 bases, with 16 bases between them. Looking up the rest from reference TRBV7-2 and TRBJ2-5 gives the full variable domain: GAGVSQSPSNKVTEKGKDVELRCDPISGHTALYWYRQSLGQGLEFLIYFQGNSAPDKSGLPSDRFSAERTGGSVSTLTIQRTQQEDSAVYLCASSLESGAVGETQYFGPGTRLLVL.